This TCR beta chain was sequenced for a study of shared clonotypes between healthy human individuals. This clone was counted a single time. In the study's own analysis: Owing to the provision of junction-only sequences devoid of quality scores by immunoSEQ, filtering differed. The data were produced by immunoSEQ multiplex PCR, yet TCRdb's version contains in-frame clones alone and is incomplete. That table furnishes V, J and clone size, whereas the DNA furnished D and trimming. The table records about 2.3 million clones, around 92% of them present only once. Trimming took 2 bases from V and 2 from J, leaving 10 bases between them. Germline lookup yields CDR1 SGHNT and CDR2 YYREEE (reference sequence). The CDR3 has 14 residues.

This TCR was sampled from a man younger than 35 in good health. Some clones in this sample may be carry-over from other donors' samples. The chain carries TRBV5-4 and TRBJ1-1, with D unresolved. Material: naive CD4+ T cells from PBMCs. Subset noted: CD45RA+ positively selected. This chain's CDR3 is CASSLPGDNTEAFF. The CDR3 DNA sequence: TGTGCCAGCAGCTTACCAGGAGATAACACTGAAGCTTTCTTT.